Below, 17 T cell receptor beta chains from the same sample are listed, as sequenced in a study of blood T cell repertoires in COVID-19. The table came from immunoSEQ multiplex PCR; TCRdb's copy has only in-frame clones and leaves some out. The sample lists some 150,000 clones; about 85% were seen once. The sequencing input was peripheral blood. The receptors shown here come from a woman aged 60-70 years with active or convalescent COVID-19.

This chain joins TRBV4-1 and TRBJ1-5; tentatively, D is TRBD1 (5 bases). CDR3 length: 16 amino acids. V was trimmed by 1 base and J by 3 bases, leaving 13 bases between them. The V gene's germline CDR1 is MGHRA and CDR2 YSYEKL. CDR3 residues: CASSQGQDRFNQPQHF. Written as DNA, the CDR3 is TGCGCCAGCAGCCAAGGTCAAGACAGATTCAATCAGCCCCAGCATTTT.

The CDR3 protein is CASSLGQEGGELFF. DNA for the CDR3: TGTGCCAGCAGCTTAGGACAGGAGGGCGGGGAGCTGTTTTTT. The rearrangement joins TRBV7-3 to TRBJ2-2; D is perhaps TRBD1 (7 bases). Trimming removed 2 bases from V and 7 bases from J, with 11 bases in between. In germline, CDR1 is SGHTA, CDR2 FQGTGA. This CDR3 is built from 14 residues.

For this clone: At the DNA level, this CDR3 is encoded by other sequences in the same sample as well. This rearrangement joins TRBV5-1 to TRBJ2-5; TRBD1 aligns across 8 bases. Germline CDR1 reads SGHRS; CDR2 reads YFSETQ. The CDR3 covers 14 residues. V dropped 0 bases and J dropped 4; count of bases not matched to a gene: 2. In DNA, the CDR3 is TGCGCCAGCAGCTTGGGGACAGGGTTAGAGACCCAGTACTTC. Translation: CASSLGTGLETQYF.

The gene calls are TRBV5-1 and TRBJ1-6; TRBD1 aligns across 7 bases. This CDR3 region has 14 residues. The ends lost 0 bases at V and 8 bases at J; junction bases unmatched: 2. In germline, CDR1 is SGHRS, CDR2 YFSETQ. CDR3 in amino acids: CASSLDGQDSPLHF. CDR3 sequence (DNA): TGCGCCAGCAGCTTGGACGGACAGGATTCACCCCTCCACTTT.

The chain uses TRBV3-1 (or the pseudogene TRBV3-2) and TRBJ1-1; perhaps TRBD1 as D (5 bases). Trimming removed 4 bases at V and 5 bases at J, with 14 bases between. Looked up from germline, CDR1 is LGHDT and CDR2 is YNNKEL (reference sequence). CDR3 length equals 14 residues. The CDR3 here is CASSRRGALTEAFF. The CDR3 DNA follows: TGTGCCAGCAGCCGCCGCGGGGCCTTGACTGAAGCTTTCTTT.

This clone came up once. The chain employs TRBV2 and TRBJ2-1; tentatively, D is TRBD2 (6 bases). V lost 8 bases and J 2 bases, leaving 19 bases between the germline ends. The CDR3 runs to 16 residues. Germline CDR1 reads SNHLY; CDR2 reads FYNNEI. In DNA form, the CDR3 reads TGTGCCAGCGCCTCAGGACGGGGGACCGCCTACAATGAGCAGTTCTTC. Protein: CASASGRGTAYNEQFF.

V is TRBV7-2 and J is TRBJ2-7; 7 bases match TRBD1. Germline-derived CDR1 and CDR2 are SGHTA and FQGNSA. CDR3 size: 14 residues. Trimming took 3 bases from V and 7 from J; bases not matched to a gene: 9. DNA for the CDR3: TGTGCCAGCAGCTTCCGACAGGGCGAGGGGGAGCAGTACTTC. Translated: CASSFRQGEGEQYF.

The chain is built from TRBV7-8 and TRBJ1-2; TRBD1 aligns across 7 bases. Trimming removed 5 bases from V and 2 bases from J; junction bases left unmatched: 5. The CDR3 length is 14 residues. Germline V CDR1 and CDR2: SGHVS, FQNEAQ. In DNA, the CDR3 is TGTGCCAGCAGCCCAGGGGGTTCAAACTATGGCTACACCTTC. Amino acid sequence: CASSPGGSNYGYTF. Drawing the rest from reference TRBV7-8 and TRBJ1-2, the complete variable domain is GAGVSQSPRYKVAKRGQDVALRCDPISGHVSLFWYQQALGQGPEFLTYFQNEAQLDKSGLPSDRFFAERPEGSVSTLKIQRTQQEDSAVYLCASSPGGSNYGYTFGSGTRLTVV.

The chain is built from TRBV6-5 and TRBJ1-2, with 10 positions matching TRBD1. V shed 0 bases and J 2 bases; nucleotides not matched to a gene: 3. This CDR3 has 16 amino acids. Germline-derived CDR1 and CDR2 are MNHEY and SVGAGI. CDR3 in amino acids: CASSYSRTGGNYGYTF. CDR3 in DNA: TGTGCCAGCAGTTACTCACGGACAGGGGGGAACTATGGCTACACCTTC.

The J gene is TRBJ2-5, the V gene TRBV12-3 or TRBV12-4, with D possibly being TRBD1 (6 bases). This CDR3 has 13 amino acids. Between the trimmed V and J ends, which lost 6 bases and 4 bases, there was a span of 12 bases. The CDR3 DNA reads TGTGCCAGCAGCCCCCCCAGGGGAGAGACCCAGTACTTC. It encodes CASSPPRGETQYF.

The chain employs TRBV6-5 and TRBJ1-1; TRBD1 matches 7 bases. Trimming took 6 bases from V and 7 from J; bases not matched to a gene: 8. CDR1 and CDR2 from the germline V gene are MNHEY and SVGAGI. This CDR3 has 13 residues. CDR3 sequence (DNA): TGTGCCAGCAGAGCAAGACAGGGCAGTGAAGCTTTCTTT. It is translated as CASRARQGSEAFF.

The J gene is TRBJ1-1, the V gene TRBV4-3, with D possibly matching TRBD1 (5 bases). Germline V gene lookup returns CDR1 LGHNA and CDR2 YSLEER. V dropped 1 base and J dropped 4 bases, with 13 bases sitting between them. This CDR3 is 15 amino acids long. Here the CDR3 DNA reads TGCGCCAGCAGCCAAGTCTGGGCGGGGGGCACTGAAGCTTTCTTT. This translates into CASSQVWAGGTEAFF.

The chain combines TRBV5-4 with TRBJ2-1, with TRBD1 matching over 8 bases. CDR1 is SGHNT, CDR2 YYREEE, per germline (reference sequence). With 3 bases clipped from V and 3 bases from J, the junction kept 5 bases outside the gene matches. The CDR3 is 15 amino acids. The CDR3 DNA sequence: TGTGCCAGCAGCTCTAGGGGACAGGTCTACAATGAGCAGTTCTTC. This codes for CASSSRGQVYNEQFF.

This clone has a handful of counts. CDR3 nucleotides: TGTGCCAGCAGCCTACGGGGGGTTGAAAACACCATATATTTT. Translated, it gives CASSLRGVENTIYF. V usage is TRBV2 and J usage is TRBJ1-3; TRBD1 is a possible D gene (5 bases). Germline assignment: CDR1 SNHLY and CDR2 FYNNEI. V lost 6 bases to trimming and J lost 6 bases, with 15 bases between them. The CDR3 sequence is 14 residues long.

This chain uses TRBV5-1 with TRBJ1-6; no clear D gene. The V gene's germline CDR1 is SGHRS and CDR2 YFSETQ. The ends were cut back, 4 bases at V and 3 bases at J, with 11 bases in the middle. CDR3 size: 15 residues. The CDR3 coding sequence is TGCGCCAGCAGCCCTAGCGGTTTCTATAATTCACCCCTCCACTTT. Translated, it gives CASSPSGFYNSPLHF.

The rearrangement joins TRBV5-6 to TRBJ2-2, with D perhaps TRBD1 (5 bases). Germline V CDR1 and CDR2: SGHDT, YYEEEE. V shed 0 bases and J shed 0 bases, with 12 bases lying between them. The CDR3 has 17 residues. The CDR3 nucleotides are TGTGCCAGCAGCTTGGTAGCTGCGACAGCGAACACCGGGGAGCTGTTTTTT. It specifies CASSLVAATANTGELFF.

The chain carries TRBV20-1 and TRBJ1-6; D may be TRBD1 (6 bases). Per germline, CDR1 DFQATT and CDR2 SNEGSKA (reference sequence). Trimming shortened V by 3 bases and J by 4 bases, and 13 bases separated the two germline ends. The CDR3 length is 15 residues. The CDR3 DNA reads TGCAGTGCTAGTGGGCAGGGGACATATAATTCACCCCTCCACTTT. As protein: CSASGQGTYNSPLHF.